These T cell receptor beta chains were read from a single sample in a study of blood T cells in healthy people across ages. MiXCR was run by TCRdb on the 5' RACE reads, yielding one entry per CDR3 protein. The repertoire holds around 320,000 distinct CDR3 sequences, roughly 26% seen once, with approximately 28% in the top ten. The sequenced sample consisted of blood. These receptors were taken from a woman in her 70s in good health. CDR3s include the opening cysteine and the closing phenylalanine or tryptophan. Each record gives: V gene, J gene, D gene, clone size, CDR3 protein, CDR3 DNA. The D gene is left open where the match is weak. Expanded clones get a size class; other rows say once, few or many, or leave the size out.

v_call: TRBV28; j_call: TRBJ1-4; d_call: .; clone_size: few; cdr3_aa: CASSLREKLFF; cdr3_nt: TGTGCCAGCAGTTTACGGGAAAAACTGTTTTTT
v_call: TRBV6-5; j_call: TRBJ2-5; d_call: .; clone_size: .; cdr3_aa: CASSYSSQTGTQYF; cdr3_nt: TGTGCCAGCAGTTACTCGTCACAGACGGGGACCCAGTACTTC
v_call: TRBV18; j_call: TRBJ2-7; d_call: .; clone_size: .; cdr3_aa: CASSPAATRYEQYF; cdr3_nt: TGTGCCAGCTCACCGGCTGCCACCCGCTACGAGCAGTACTTC
v_call: TRBV7-2; j_call: TRBJ2-1; d_call: TRBD2; clone_size: .; cdr3_aa: CASSPGTSGRALDEQFF; cdr3_nt: TGTGCCAGCAGCCCAGGGACTAGCGGGAGGGCTCTCGATGAGCAGTTCTTC
v_call: TRBV20-1; j_call: TRBJ1-4; d_call: .; clone_size: few; cdr3_aa: CSANDGSTNEKLFF; cdr3_nt: TGCAGTGCCAACGACGGATCAACTAATGAAAAACTGTTTTTT
v_call: TRBV18; j_call: TRBJ1-1; d_call: TRBD1; clone_size: .; cdr3_aa: CASSDRVGSTEAFF; cdr3_nt: TGTGCCAGCTCAGACAGGGTCGGAAGCACTGAAGCTTTCTTT
v_call: TRBV6-1; j_call: TRBJ2-1; d_call: TRBD2; clone_size: few; cdr3_aa: CASGLDSGNFNEQFF; cdr3_nt: TGTGCCAGCGGTCTAGACAGCGGGAACTTTAATGAGCAGTTCTTC
v_call: TRBV12-3/TRBV12-4; j_call: TRBJ2-3; d_call: .; clone_size: few; cdr3_aa: CASNVGTDTQYF; cdr3_nt: TGTGCCAGCAATGTAGGCACAGATACGCAGTATTTT
v_call: TRBV7-2; j_call: TRBJ1-5; d_call: TRBD1; clone_size: many; cdr3_aa: CASSSPGGTGPPVPQHF; cdr3_nt: TGTGCCAGCAGCAGCCCGGGCGGGACAGGTCCCCCTGTGCCCCAGCATTTT
v_call: TRBV29-1; j_call: TRBJ2-1; d_call: .; clone_size: once; cdr3_aa: CSVEAETYNEQFF; cdr3_nt: TGCAGCGTTGAAGCTGAAACCTACAATGAGCAGTTCTTC
v_call: TRBV7-9; j_call: TRBJ1-2; d_call: TRBD1; clone_size: .; cdr3_aa: CASSSPTGGDYGYTF; cdr3_nt: TGTGCCAGCAGCTCCCCGACAGGGGGCGACTATGGCTACACCTTC
v_call: TRBV29-1; j_call: TRBJ2-3; d_call: .; clone_size: .; cdr3_aa: CSVAAISTDTQYF; cdr3_nt: TGCAGCGTTGCAGCGATCAGCACAGATACGCAGTATTTT
v_call: TRBV20-1; j_call: TRBJ2-4; d_call: .; clone_size: .; cdr3_aa: CSAGDWQRLAKNIQYF; cdr3_nt: TGCAGTGCAGGGGACTGGCAAAGACTAGCCAAAAACATTCAGTACTTC
v_call: TRBV6-5; j_call: TRBJ2-1; d_call: TRBD2; clone_size: few; cdr3_aa: CASSYVSRFGGGEQFF; cdr3_nt: TGTGCCAGCAGTTACGTTTCCCGCTTTGGGGGGGGTGAGCAGTTCTTC
v_call: TRBV20-1; j_call: TRBJ2-7; d_call: .; clone_size: .; cdr3_aa: CSASYRSSYEQYF; cdr3_nt: TGCAGTGCTAGCTACAGGAGCTCTTACGAGCAGTACTTC
v_call: TRBV11-2; j_call: TRBJ1-1; d_call: .; clone_size: .; cdr3_aa: CASSSYGTMNTEAFF; cdr3_nt: TGTGCCAGCAGCTCATACGGGACTATGAACACTGAAGCTTTCTTT
v_call: TRBV6-5; j_call: TRBJ2-1; d_call: TRBD2; clone_size: few; cdr3_aa: CASRLSGSTNEQFF; cdr3_nt: TGTGCCAGCAGGCTCAGCGGGAGTACCAATGAGCAGTTCTTC
v_call: TRBV28; j_call: TRBJ2-1; d_call: TRBD2; clone_size: few; cdr3_aa: CASSGGSGTSGEQFF; cdr3_nt: TGTGCCAGCAGTGGGGGTTCCGGGACTAGCGGCGAGCAGTTCTTC
v_call: TRBV3-1; j_call: TRBJ2-1; d_call: .; clone_size: few; cdr3_aa: CASSPPLGGGYYNEQFF; cdr3_nt: TGTGCCAGCAGCCCCCCCTTAGGTGGGGGGTACTACAATGAGCAGTTCTTC
v_call: TRBV9; j_call: TRBJ2-1; d_call: TRBD2; clone_size: .; cdr3_aa: CASSNGLAGANEQFF; cdr3_nt: TGTGCCAGCAGCAACGGACTAGCGGGAGCCAATGAGCAGTTCTTC
v_call: TRBV7-6; j_call: TRBJ2-7; d_call: .; clone_size: .; cdr3_aa: CASSLVAPTRLPFYEQYF; cdr3_nt: TGTGCCAGCAGCTTAGTGGCTCCCACCCGGTTACCTTTTTACGAGCAGTACTTC
v_call: TRBV27; j_call: TRBJ2-7; d_call: .; clone_size: few; cdr3_aa: CASSLYPGSSYEQYF; cdr3_nt: TGTGCCAGCAGTTTATACCCCGGTTCTTCCTACGAGCAGTACTTC
v_call: TRBV9; j_call: TRBJ2-4; d_call: TRBD2; clone_size: .; cdr3_aa: CASSLHSGTGDIQYF; cdr3_nt: TGTGCCAGCAGCTTACATAGCGGGACTGGGGACATTCAGTACTTC
v_call: TRBV18; j_call: TRBJ2-1; d_call: TRBD1; clone_size: .; cdr3_aa: CASSQLTGVFYNEQFF; cdr3_nt: TGTGCCAGCTCGCAACTTACAGGGGTATTCTACAATGAGCAGTTCTTC
v_call: TRBV7-8; j_call: TRBJ2-7; d_call: .; clone_size: .; cdr3_aa: CASSLDLGGYEQYF; cdr3_nt: TGTGCCAGCAGCTTAGACTTGGGCGGCTACGAGCAGTACTTC
v_call: TRBV7-8; j_call: TRBJ2-1; d_call: .; clone_size: .; cdr3_aa: CASSLRGGLGNEQFF; cdr3_nt: TGTGCCAGCAGCTTAAGGGGCGGTCTGGGGAATGAGCAGTTCTTC
v_call: TRBV7-9; j_call: TRBJ2-5; d_call: .; clone_size: many; cdr3_aa: CASSLVETQYF; cdr3_nt: TGTGCCAGCAGCTTAGTTGAGACCCAGTACTTC
v_call: TRBV5-8; j_call: TRBJ2-1; d_call: TRBD1; clone_size: .; cdr3_aa: CASSRPGTGGWEQFF; cdr3_nt: TGTGCCAGCAGCCGTCCCGGGACAGGGGGCTGGGAGCAGTTCTTC
v_call: TRBV20-1; j_call: TRBJ2-2; d_call: .; clone_size: .; cdr3_aa: CSAPDRRSNTGELFF; cdr3_nt: TGCAGTGCCCCGGACCGACGGTCGAACACCGGGGAGCTGTTTTTT
v_call: TRBV28; j_call: TRBJ1-4; d_call: .; clone_size: few; cdr3_aa: CASRQSGATNEKLFF; cdr3_nt: TGTGCCAGCAGACAAAGTGGTGCAACTAATGAAAAACTGTTTTTT
v_call: TRBV7-6; j_call: TRBJ1-4; d_call: .; clone_size: .; cdr3_aa: CASSLREANEKLFF; cdr3_nt: TGTGCCAGCAGCTTAAGGGAAGCGAATGAAAAACTGTTTTTT
v_call: TRBV7-2; j_call: TRBJ1-6; d_call: .; clone_size: many; cdr3_aa: CASSSGQTSPLHF; cdr3_nt: TGTGCCAGCAGCTCCGGACAGACTTCACCCCTCCACTTT
v_call: TRBV7-9; j_call: TRBJ2-1; d_call: TRBD2; clone_size: .; cdr3_aa: CASSLRPRAGGYNEQFF; cdr3_nt: TGTGCCAGCAGCTTACGTCCCCGAGCGGGAGGCTACAATGAGCAGTTCTTC
v_call: TRBV27; j_call: TRBJ2-5; d_call: TRBD1; clone_size: few; cdr3_aa: CASTPLGTGGSYETQYF; cdr3_nt: TGTGCCAGCACTCCCCTTGGGACAGGGGGCTCTTATGAGACCCAGTACTTC
v_call: TRBV20-1; j_call: TRBJ1-2; d_call: .; clone_size: few; cdr3_aa: CSAEDSDYGYTF; cdr3_nt: TGCAGTGCAGAAGACAGTGACTATGGCTACACCTTC
v_call: TRBV6-2/TRBV6-3; j_call: TRBJ2-5; d_call: .; clone_size: .; cdr3_aa: CASSEGWETQYF; cdr3_nt: TGTGCCAGCAGTGAGGGATGGGAGACCCAGTACTTC
v_call: TRBV2; j_call: TRBJ1-4; d_call: .; clone_size: few; cdr3_aa: CASSPGTGDERLFF; cdr3_nt: TGTGCCAGCAGTCCCGGGACGGGAGATGAAAGACTGTTTTTT
v_call: TRBV15; j_call: TRBJ1-4; d_call: .; clone_size: .; cdr3_aa: CATSRDHWEKLFF; cdr3_nt: TGTGCCACCAGCAGAGATCATTGGGAAAAACTGTTTTTT
v_call: TRBV5-1; j_call: TRBJ2-3; d_call: .; clone_size: .; cdr3_aa: CASNVQGPYTDTQYF; cdr3_nt: TGCGCCAGCAACGTCCAGGGGCCATACACAGATACGCAGTATTTT
v_call: TRBV4-1; j_call: TRBJ2-1; d_call: .; clone_size: .; cdr3_aa: CASSLVIAEYNEQFF; cdr3_nt: TGCGCCAGCAGCCTCGTGATAGCGGAATACAATGAGCAGTTCTTC
v_call: TRBV7-9; j_call: TRBJ2-7; d_call: .; clone_size: few; cdr3_aa: CASSLGQTSSYEQYF; cdr3_nt: TGTGCCAGCAGCTTAGGGCAGACCTCTTCCTACGAGCAGTACTTC
v_call: TRBV20-1; j_call: TRBJ2-1; d_call: .; clone_size: .; cdr3_aa: CSARPDLSSYNEQFF; cdr3_nt: TGCAGTGCTCGACCCGACCTGAGCTCCTACAATGAGCAGTTCTTC
v_call: TRBV3-1; j_call: TRBJ2-7; d_call: .; clone_size: few; cdr3_aa: CASSPSWGGAEQYF; cdr3_nt: TGTGCCAGCAGCCCTAGTTGGGGGGGCGCCGAGCAGTACTTC
v_call: TRBV20-1; j_call: TRBJ2-7; d_call: TRBD1; clone_size: .; cdr3_aa: CSANRVTGSSSYEQYF; cdr3_nt: TGCAGTGCTAACAGGGTGACAGGGTCCTCCTCCTACGAGCAGTACTTC
v_call: TRBV7-9; j_call: TRBJ1-4; d_call: TRBD1; clone_size: few; cdr3_aa: CASSGTGGFNEKLFF; cdr3_nt: TGTGCCAGCAGCGGGACAGGGGGCTTCAATGAAAAACTGTTTTTT
v_call: TRBV5-1; j_call: TRBJ2-2; d_call: .; clone_size: few; cdr3_aa: CASSLVVSGELFF; cdr3_nt: TGCGCCAGCAGCTTGGTCGTCTCGGGGGAGCTGTTTTTT
v_call: TRBV7-3; j_call: TRBJ2-5; d_call: TRBD1; clone_size: few; cdr3_aa: CASSTGGTGVETQYF; cdr3_nt: TGTGCCAGCAGCACTGGGGGGACAGGGGTAGAGACCCAGTACTTC
v_call: TRBV28; j_call: TRBJ2-3; d_call: TRBD2; clone_size: .; cdr3_aa: CASSSSGLAGVDTQYF; cdr3_nt: TGTGCCAGCAGTTCCAGCGGACTAGCGGGAGTGGATACGCAGTATTTT
v_call: TRBV2; j_call: TRBJ2-3; d_call: .; clone_size: once; cdr3_aa: CASSATPENTQYF; cdr3_nt: TGTGCCAGCAGTGCGACCCCCGAGAATACGCAGTATTTT
v_call: TRBV7-3; j_call: TRBJ2-1; d_call: TRBD1; clone_size: many; cdr3_aa: CASSSTGQGFRDNEQFF; cdr3_nt: TGTGCCAGCAGCTCAACCGGACAGGGTTTCAGGGACAATGAGCAGTTCTTC
v_call: TRBV7-9; j_call: TRBJ2-5; d_call: TRBD2; clone_size: .; cdr3_aa: CASSFASGGSGETQYF; cdr3_nt: TGTGCCAGCAGCTTTGCTAGCGGGGGGTCAGGGGAGACCCAGTACTTC
v_call: TRBV20-1; j_call: TRBJ2-1; d_call: TRBD2; clone_size: .; cdr3_aa: CSARGTSGYNEQFF; cdr3_nt: TGCAGTGCTAGGGGGACTAGCGGTTACAATGAGCAGTTCTTC
v_call: TRBV6-1; j_call: TRBJ1-1; d_call: .; clone_size: few; cdr3_aa: CASSELNGVMAFF; cdr3_nt: TGTGCCAGCAGTGAATTGAACGGGGTTATGGCTTTCTTT
v_call: TRBV4-1; j_call: TRBJ2-1; d_call: .; clone_size: few; cdr3_aa: CASSQVEGRSEQFF; cdr3_nt: TGCGCCAGCAGCCAAGTGGAGGGCCGAAGTGAGCAGTTCTTC